The 22 T cell receptor beta chains in this list originate from one sample, sequenced in a study of T-cell reconstitution after alpha-beta-depleted transplantation in children. Preparation of the TCRbeta library used unique molecular identifiers. MiXCR, run by TCRdb on the PCR reads, gives a single entry per CDR3 protein. The top ten clones hold 15% to 20% of a sample with approximately 89,000 distinct CDR3 sequences, roughly a sixth of them seen once. Sequences were derived from PBMCs, mostly from graft donor cells, sampled 180 days after TCRalphabeta/CD19-depleted stem cell transplant. The receptors were gathered from a male patient under 10 years old who had a stem cell transplant for acute lymphoblastic leukemia, so the T cells may come from the graft donor.

This clonotype has at least ten counts. V is TRBV10-3 and J is TRBJ2-5; possible D gene TRBD2, 6 bases. Germline assignment: CDR1 ENHRY and CDR2 SYGVKD. The CDR3 loop spans 12 amino acids. With 3 bases removed from V and 4 bases from J, the gap between germline ends came to 6 bases. The CDR3 here is CAISDGGETQYF. For the CDR3, the DNA is TGTGCCATCAGTGACGGGGGAGAGACCCAGTACTTC.

This chain uses TRBV10-3 with TRBJ2-3, with 7 bases lining up with TRBD2. Trimming at V came to 10 bases and at J to 2 bases, leaving 9 bases not matched to a gene. Germline CDR1 and CDR2: ENHRY and SYGVKD. CDR3 length: 14 amino acids. The CDR3 nucleotides are TGTGCCACCCTCGGCGGGAGTTCCACAGATACGCAGTATTTT. Translation gives CATLGGSSTDTQYF.

The V and J genes are TRBV6-1 and TRBJ1-1; no clear D. The V gene lost 2 bases and the J gene lost 6 bases, with 10 bases spanning the gap. This CDR3 contains 13 residues. From germline, CDR1 is MNHNS and CDR2 SASEGT. CDR3 coding DNA: TGTGCCAGCAGTGAAAAGTGGGGAGCTGAAGCTTTCTTT. Its protein product is CASSEKWGAEAFF.

This clonotype was counted a single time. This rearrangement joins TRBV5-8 to TRBJ2-7, with TRBD2 matching over 8 bases. The CDR3 is 12 amino acids. Germline assignment: CDR1 SGHTS and CDR2 YDEGEE. V lost 4 bases, J lost 13 bases, and 10 bases stayed unmatched. The CDR3 region is CASSHKRGSGYF. Here the CDR3 DNA reads TGTGCCAGCAGCCACAAGCGGGGGAGTGGATACTTC.

In this sample, this clonotype turned up many times. Mismatch with germline at one junction end may stem from a read error. This sequence joins TRBV18 and TRBJ1-5; TRBD1 matches at 9 bases. This CDR3 region has 15 residues. Germline V lookup: CDR1 KGHSH, CDR2 LQKENI. The CDR3 loop reads CASSPPGQGNQPQHF. CDR3 DNA: TGTGCCAGCTCACCACCGGGACAGGGCAACCAGCCCCAGCATTTT.

The table lists this clonotype with a few counts. This chain connects TRBV7-2 to TRBJ1-4, with 9 bases fitting TRBD1. This CDR3 is 15 amino acids long. Trimming at V came to 7 bases and at J to 12 bases, leaving 15 bases not matched to a gene. Per germline, CDR1 SGHTA and CDR2 FQGNSA. Here the CDR3 DNA reads TGTGCCAGCACCTCAACGGGACAGGGCACAGCCCAACTGTTTTTT. Its protein is CASTSTGQGTAQLFF.

The chain couples TRBV7-2 to TRBJ1-6; D is uncertain. Germline CDR1 and CDR2: SGHTA and FQGNSA. The CDR3 totals 16 residues. The germline V and J ends were trimmed by 4 bases and 7 bases, with 17 bases remaining between them. CDR3 bases: TGTGCCAGCAGCTCGCAGACACTGAGCCTGAATTCACCCCTCCACTTT. It translates to CASSSQTLSLNSPLHF.

This clonotype was seen more than once but under ten times. The chain links TRBV6-1 to TRBJ2-2; TRBD1 is a possible D gene (5 bases). The V end was cut by 7 bases, the J end by 2 bases, with 8 bases between. CDR1 and CDR2 (germline): MNHNS, SASEGT. CDR3 length equals 13 residues. CDR3 DNA sequence: TGTGCCAGCAACAGGCAAAACACCGGGGAGCTGTTTTTT. This translates into CASNRQNTGELFF.

The genes are TRBV7-2 and TRBJ2-7; tentatively, D is TRBD1 (6 bases). The CDR3 consists of 15 residues. V dropped 1 base and J dropped 4 bases, with 14 bases sitting between them. Germline V gene data show CDR1 as SGHTA and CDR2 as FQGNSA. The CDR3 region has the DNA TGTGCCAGCAGCTTAGTTGCACAGGGAATGTACGAGCAGTACTTC. It specifies CASSLVAQGMYEQYF. The entire variable domain, with the rest obtained from reference TRBV7-2 and TRBJ2-7, is as follows: GAGVSQSPSNKVTEKGKDVELRCDPISGHTALYWYRQSLGQGLEFLIYFQGNSAPDKSGLPSDRFSAERTGGSVSTLTIQRTQQEDSAVYLCASSLVAQGMYEQYFGPGTRLTVT.

A few counts support this clonotype. V usage is TRBV12-3 or TRBV12-4 and J usage is TRBJ2-1; 11 bases match TRBD2. The J segment lost 10 bases and the V segment lost 4 bases, leaving 12 bases of the junction unmatched. This CDR3 spans 16 amino acids. The DNA of the CDR3 is TGTGCCAGCAGTTCCACCGGGACTAGCGGTCCGGGGGAGCAGTTCTTC. It is translated as CASSSTGTSGPGEQFF.

The sample holds a few counts of this clonotype. The V call is TRBV4-2, the J call TRBJ2-7, with 8 bases that match TRBD1. This CDR3 contains 15 residues. Germline V CDR1 and CDR2: LGHNA, YNFKEQ. V was clipped by 4 bases and J by 1 base; unmatched bases: 6. The CDR3 loop reads CASSPGQGESYEQYF. The CDR3 nucleotides are TGTGCCAGCAGCCCAGGACAGGGAGAGTCCTACGAGCAGTACTTC.

This clonotype has a handful of counts. The chain uses TRBV11-2 and TRBJ2-6; TRBD1 might be the D (6 bases). The CDR3 covers 19 residues. Germline V gene lookup returns CDR1 SGHAT and CDR2 FQNNGV. The V and J ends lost 2 bases and 1 base respectively, with 18 bases between them. The CDR3 sequence is CASSLNGGSKWSGANVLTF. The DNA of the CDR3 is TGTGCCAGCAGCTTAAATGGGGGCTCTAAGTGGTCTGGGGCCAACGTCCTGACTTTC. The whole variable domain, remainder taken from reference TRBV11-2 and TRBJ2-6, is EAGVAQSPRYKIIEKRQSVAFWCNPISGHATLYWYQQILGQGPKLLIQFQNNGVVDDSQLPKDRFSAERLKGVDSTLKIQPAKLEDSAVYLCASSLNGGSKWSGANVLTFGAGSRLTVL.

This chain links TRBV20-1 with TRBJ2-6; 7 nucleotides match TRBD1. The CDR3 length is 19 residues. Trimming at V came to 1 base and at J to 2 bases, leaving 14 bases not matched to a gene. CDR1 is DFQATT and CDR2 is SNEGSKA in the germline V gene (reference sequence). The DNA of the CDR3 is TGCAGTGCTAGAGGTGTAGGGGGCGGTTTGAATCCTGGGGCCAACGTCCTGACTTTC. It yields the protein CSARGVGGGLNPGANVLTF.

This CDR3 is CSARVPATSTDTQYF. The CDR3 region has the DNA TGCAGTGCTAGAGTCCCCGCTACTTCCACAGATACGCAGTATTTT. The chain has TRBV20-1 and TRBJ2-3; D ambiguous. The V gene lost 1 base and the J gene lost 2 bases, with 13 bases spanning the gap. The CDR3 consists of 15 residues. Germline V gene data show CDR1 as DFQATT and CDR2 as SNEGSKA (reference sequence).

This chain joins TRBV24-1 and TRBJ2-1, with D possibly being TRBD1 (6 bases). The CDR3 loop spans 14 amino acids. V lost 4 bases to trimming and J lost 8 bases, with 14 bases between them. Germline V gene data show CDR1 as KGHDR and CDR2 as SFDVKD. This CDR3 is CATSDPSRTDEQFF. CDR3 nucleotides: TGTGCCACCAGTGACCCCTCTAGGACAGATGAGCAGTTCTTC.

This clonotype was counted a few times. J is TRBJ2-2 and V is TRBV5-4; TRBD1 is a possible D gene (5 bases). The CDR3 consists of 16 residues. Germline V gene data show CDR1 as SGHNT and CDR2 as YYREEE (reference sequence). Trimming stripped 0 bases from V and 3 bases from J, with 12 bases between. CDR3 DNA sequence: TGTGCCAGCAGCTTGGTTAGGGGTTCTGACACCGGGGAGCTGTTTTTT. This sequence encodes CASSLVRGSDTGELFF. Full variable domain (missing parts from reference TRBV5-4 and TRBJ2-2): ETGVTQSPTHLIKTRGQQVTLRCSSQSGHNTVSWYQQALGQGPQFIFQYYREEENGRGNFPPRFSGLQFPNYSSELNVNALELDDSALYLCASSLVRGSDTGELFFGEGSRLTVL.

In its sample, this clonotype was seen a few times. The rearrangement uses TRBV7-7 and TRBJ2-1, with 8 bases identical to TRBD1. The length of the CDR3 is 18 residues. V shed 0 bases, J shed 6 bases, and the junction held 13 bases outside the gene matches. The germline gives CDR1 SSHAT, CDR2 FNYEAQ (reference sequence). The CDR3: CASSLAPYSGGYGNEQFF. The CDR3 nucleotides are TGTGCCAGCAGCTTAGCGCCCTATTCAGGGGGCTACGGCAATGAGCAGTTCTTC. The complete variable domain, with remaining parts taken from reference TRBV7-7 and TRBJ2-1, reads GAGVSQSPRYKVTKRGQDVTLRCDPISSHATLYWYQQALGQGPEFLTYFNYEAQPDKSGLPSDRFSAERPEGSISTLTIQRTEQRDSAMYRCASSLAPYSGGYGNEQFFGPGTRLTVL.

The chain is built from TRBV10-1 and TRBJ2-5; 7 bases map to TRBD1. J gave up 1 base and V 5 bases, and 7 bases lay outside the gene matches. The CDR3 length is 15 residues. Germline V gene lookup returns CDR1 WNHNN and CDR2 SYGVQD (reference sequence). DNA of the CDR3: TGCGCCAGCAGTCGGAGACAGGGCCTCCAAGAGACCCAGTACTTC. Translating it yields CASSRRQGLQETQYF.

This clonotype has more than one count but fewer than ten. The rearrangement joins TRBV12-3 or TRBV12-4 to TRBJ2-7, with a possible D match to TRBD1 (6 bases). V gave up 7 bases and J gave up 0 bases, with 16 bases separating them. CDR3 size: 15 residues. The CDR3 sequence: CASTPTRGSSYEQYF. The CDR3 region has the DNA TGTGCCAGCACCCCAACAAGGGGGAGCTCCTACGAGCAGTACTTC.

This clonotype was detected a few times. A read error may account for a junction end that differs from germline. The V call is TRBV20-1, the J call TRBJ1-2; D unclear. The V gene's germline CDR1 is DFQATT and CDR2 SNEGSKA (reference sequence). The CDR3 covers 13 residues. In nucleotides, the CDR3 is TGCAGTGCGAGAGGGTTCGCGTACTATGGCTACACCTTC. Its translation: CSARGFAYYGYTF.

The genes are TRBV7-9 and TRBJ2-5; D not resolved. The germline V gene has CDR1 SEHNR and CDR2 FQNEAQ (reference sequence). The CDR3 extends over 15 amino acids. Trimming pared 7 bases from V and 3 bases from J, leaving 18 bases between. CDR3: CASTQWQAKEETQYF. The CDR3 DNA follows: TGTGCCAGCACCCAATGGCAGGCGAAAGAAGAGACCCAGTACTTC.

V and J are TRBV2 and TRBJ2-7, with 10 bases matching TRBD1. The CDR3 sequence is 15 residues long. The trim removed 4 bases at V and 5 bases at J, leaving 8 bases unmatched. Germline V gene lookup returns CDR1 SNHLY and CDR2 FYNNEI. The CDR3 nucleotides read TGTGCCAGCAGTGGGGGGACAGGGGCCCTGGACGAGCAGTACTTC. As protein: CASSGGTGALDEQYF. The full variable domain, with the rest looked up from reference TRBV2 and TRBJ2-7, is EPEVTQTPSHQVTQMGQEVILRCVPISNHLYFYWYRQILGQKVEFLVSFYNNEISEKSEIFDDQFSVERPDGSNFTLKIRSTKLEDSAMYFCASSGGTGALDEQYFGPGTRLTVT.